This entry lists 32 T cell receptor beta chains sequenced from one sample in a study of blood T cell repertoires in COVID-19. The assay was immunoSEQ multiplex PCR, and TCRdb's table has in-frame clones only and misses some. The sample has roughly 120,000 clones, roughly 92% seen once. The sequencing sample was made of peripheral blood. These receptors all come from a man aged 50 to 60 with COVID-19, enrolled during active disease.

The rearrangement joins TRBV10-3 to TRBJ1-3, with D perhaps TRBD1 (6 bases). V lost 0 bases, J lost 0 bases, and 9 bases lay in between. The CDR3 spans 16 residues. The V gene's germline CDR1 is ENHRY and CDR2 SYGVKD. CDR3 coding DNA: TGTGCCATCAGTGAGTCGGGGGCACTCTCTGGAAACACCATATATTTT. Translation gives CAISESGALSGNTIYF.

DNA for the CDR3: TGTGCCGCCAGCAAGGCGGGAGTAGGGAATGAGCAGTTCTTC. It codes for CAASKAGVGNEQFF. The chain carries TRBV7-2 and TRBJ2-1; 7 bases fit TRBD2. This CDR3 has 14 residues. V was pared by 11 bases and J by 7 bases, with 14 bases of the junction left unmatched. CDR1 is SGHTA and CDR2 is FQGNSA in the germline V gene.

Here the CDR3 reads CASSPGQTPANYGYTF. CDR3 nucleotide sequence: TGCGCCAGCAGCCCCGGACAGACTCCAGCTAACTATGGCTACACCTTC. This sequence joins TRBV5-1 and TRBJ1-2, with D possibly matching TRBD1 (6 bases). This CDR3 contains 16 residues. V lost 4 bases to trimming and J lost 0 bases, with 16 bases between them. CDR1 is SGHRS and CDR2 is YFSETQ in the germline V gene.

V is TRBV24-1 and J is TRBJ2-3, with D possibly TRBD2 on 5 matching bases. The V and J ends lost 5 bases and 0 bases respectively, with 11 bases between them. Germline V gives CDR1 KGHDR, CDR2 SFDVKD. This CDR3 spans 15 amino acids. The CDR3 DNA is TGTGCCACCAGTGCACCGGAGGTTAGCACAGATACGCAGTATTTT. It translates to CATSAPEVSTDTQYF.

The chain couples TRBV28 to TRBJ2-7; D ambiguous. Germline loops: CDR1 MDHEN, CDR2 SYDVKM. The CDR3 is 14 residues long. V dropped 5 bases and J dropped 0 bases, with 11 bases sitting between them. The CDR3 sequence is CASSPPVSSYEQYF. The CDR3 bases are TGTGCCAGCAGTCCCCCAGTCAGCTCCTACGAGCAGTACTTC.

The V gene is TRBV5-5, the J gene TRBJ2-5; 11 bases line up with TRBD1. The CDR3 loop spans 16 amino acids. Trimming cost V 1 base and J 5 bases; bases outside gene matches: 7. Germline V gene sequence: CDR1 SGHKS, CDR2 YYEKEE (reference sequence). CDR3 coding DNA: TGTGCCAGCAGCTTGATTAGGACAGGGGGCGGGGAGACCCAGTACTTC. Its translation is CASSLIRTGGGETQYF.

The J gene is TRBJ1-6, the V gene TRBV30; the D gene is possibly TRBD1 (6 bases). The CDR3 runs to 13 residues. V was clipped by 4 bases and J by 4 bases, with 8 bases between them. Germline assignment: CDR1 GTSNPN and CDR2 SVGIG (reference sequence). The CDR3 region is CAWTGTYNSPLHF. The DNA for the CDR3 is TGTGCCTGGACTGGGACATATAATTCACCCCTCCACTTT. The full variable domain, with the rest looked up from reference TRBV30 and TRBJ1-6, is SQTIHQWPATLVQPVGSPLSLECTVEGTSNPNLYWYRQAAGRGLQLLFYSVGIGQISSEVPQNLSASRPQDRQFILSSKKLLLSDSGFYLCAWTGTYNSPLHFGNGTRLTVT.

This rearrangement joins TRBV6-6 to TRBJ2-1; D not certain. Germline V gene data show CDR1 as MNHNY and CDR2 as SVGAGI (reference sequence). V was shortened by 5 bases and J by 0 bases, with 11 bases between the two germline ends. The CDR3 consists of 15 residues. CDR3 loop: CASSPDWSSYNEQFF. DNA for the CDR3: TGTGCCAGCAGTCCTGACTGGAGCTCCTACAATGAGCAGTTCTTC.

The chain recombines TRBV4-1 with TRBJ2-1, with D unclear. Trimming cost V 0 bases and J 10 bases, with 7 bases left between them. Germline V gives CDR1 MGHRA, CDR2 YSYEKL. This CDR3 is built from 12 residues. This CDR3 reads CASSQDGREQFF. The CDR3, as DNA: TGCGCCAGCAGCCAAGATGGCAGGGAGCAGTTCTTC.

The chain uses TRBV15 and TRBJ2-5; 8 positions match TRBD2. CDR1 is LNHNV and CDR2 is YYDKDF in the germline V gene (reference sequence). CDR3 size: 13 residues. V gave up 6 bases and J gave up 5 bases; unmatched junction bases: 5. The CDR3 spells CATRGAGDETQYF. The DNA of the CDR3 is TGTGCCACCAGGGGAGCGGGAGATGAGACCCAGTACTTC.

This rearrangement joins TRBV18 to TRBJ2-7, with TRBD1 matching over 8 bases. Germline CDR1 is KGHSH and CDR2 is LQKENI. Trimming took 3 bases from V and 5 from J; bases not matched to a gene: 3. The CDR3 totals 13 residues. CDR3 residues: CASSPDRDDEQYV. Written as DNA, the CDR3 is TGTGCCAGCTCACCGGACAGGGACGACGAGCAGTACGTC.

The V call is TRBV18, the J call TRBJ2-5, with 7 bases aligning to TRBD2. V lost 6 bases to trimming and J lost 2 bases; unmatched junction nucleotides: 6. The CDR3 has 14 amino acids. Germline CDR1 and CDR2: KGHSH and LQKENI. CDR3 loop: CASSPGLTQETQYF. Written as DNA, the CDR3 is TGTGCCAGCTCTCCGGGACTAACTCAAGAGACCCAGTACTTC.

Here the CDR3 DNA reads TGTGCCAGCAGCTTAACCTCAGGGGTTTATGGCTACACCTTC. Translation: CASSLTSGVYGYTF. The chain carries TRBV7-2 and TRBJ1-2, with D possibly being TRBD1 (6 bases). Trimming took 2 bases from V and 5 from J, leaving 12 bases between them. Germline lookup yields CDR1 SGHTA and CDR2 FQGNSA. The CDR3 has 14 residues.

The CDR3 loop reads CASRSSDRGREQYF. For the CDR3, the DNA is TGTGCCAGCAGGTCCTCGGACAGGGGGCGCGAGCAGTACTTC. This sequence joins TRBV5-4 and TRBJ2-7; 11 bases align to TRBD1. Per germline, CDR1 SGHNT and CDR2 YYREEE (reference sequence). The CDR3 covers 14 residues. V shed 5 bases, J shed 6 bases, and the junction held 7 bases outside the gene matches.

CDR3 DNA sequence: TGTGCCAGCAGCGGCCAGACAGGGTATTATGGCTACACCTTC. Translating gives CASSGQTGYYGYTF. V is TRBV9 and J is TRBJ1-2, with 7 nucleotides matching TRBD1. The CDR3 consists of 14 residues. V shed 3 bases and J 5 bases; nucleotides not matched to a gene: 7. Germline CDR1 is SGDLS and CDR2 is YYNGEE. Drawing the rest from reference TRBV9 and TRBJ1-2, the complete variable domain is DSGVTQTPKHLITATGQRVTLRCSPRSGDLSVYWYQQSLDQGLQFLIQYYNGEERAKGNILERFSAQQFPDLHSELNLSSLELGDSALYFCASSGQTGYYGYTFGSGTRLTVV.

The chain employs TRBV18 and TRBJ1-1; 8 nucleotides align to TRBD1. The germline gives CDR1 KGHSH, CDR2 LQKENI. V was clipped by 5 bases and J by 4 bases; unmatched bases: 6. This CDR3 is built from 14 residues. CDR3 in DNA: TGTGCCAGCTCAGCGACAGGGGTCTCCACTGAAGCTTTCTTT. This translates into CASSATGVSTEAFF.

This sequence joins TRBV4-3 and TRBJ2-2, with D possibly TRBD2 on 5 matching bases. Germline CDR1 is LGHNA and CDR2 is YSLEER. Trimming pared 1 base from V and 4 bases from J, leaving 13 bases between. This CDR3 comprises 16 residues. CDR3 amino acids: CASSQGGPGSTGELFF. Here the CDR3 DNA reads TGCGCCAGCAGCCAAGGGGGTCCGGGAAGCACCGGGGAGCTGTTTTTT.

This chain links TRBV6-5 with TRBJ1-6, with 8 positions matching TRBD1. This CDR3 has 13 residues. Trimming removed 5 bases from V and 8 bases from J; junction bases left unmatched: 2. Germline CDR1 MNHEY, CDR2 SVGAGI. This CDR3 is CASSQGADSPLHF. The CDR3 nucleotides are TGTGCCAGCAGTCAGGGGGCCGATTCACCCCTCCACTTT.

The chain carries TRBV5-4 and TRBJ2-1; D gene unclear. Germline V gives CDR1 SGHNT, CDR2 YYREEE (reference sequence). The V end lost 0 bases, the J end lost 2 bases, and 12 bases lay between the germline ends. This CDR3 has 16 amino acids. The CDR3 coding sequence is TGTGCCAGCAGCTTGGGGGCTCAGAGAGCCTACAATGAGCAGTTCTTC. This gives the protein CASSLGAQRAYNEQFF.

The chain combines TRBV5-1 with TRBJ1-4; D uncertain. The CDR3 loop spans 14 amino acids. The V gene lost 1 base and the J gene lost 5 bases, with 9 bases spanning the gap. CDR1 SGHRS and CDR2 YFSETQ come from the germline V gene. CDR3 sequence: CASSLYGLNEKLFF. DNA of the CDR3: TGCGCCAGCAGCTTGTACGGACTGAATGAAAAACTGTTTTTT.

V gene TRBV7-2 combines with J gene TRBJ1-6, with D maybe TRBD1 (6 bases). V lost 5 bases to trimming and J lost 5 bases, with 16 bases between them. CDR3 length: 16 residues. Per the germline V gene, CDR1 is SGHTA and CDR2 is FQGNSA. CDR3 sequence: CASSQRGGANNSPLHF. CDR3 sequence (DNA): TGTGCCAGCAGCCAAAGAGGGGGGGCCAATAATTCACCCCTCCACTTT.

The chain is built from TRBV18 and TRBJ1-4; possible D gene TRBD1, 5 bases. The CDR3 length is 13 residues. With 6 bases removed from V and 11 bases from J, the gap between germline ends came to 16 bases. Looked up from germline, CDR1 is KGHSH and CDR2 is LQKENI. CDR3 amino acids: CASSVGTGDKLFF. CDR3 DNA sequence: TGTGCCAGCTCCGTGGGGACGGGGGACAAACTGTTTTTT.

This clone was seen more than once but under ten times. The genes are TRBV7-2 and TRBJ1-1, with 8 bases lining up with TRBD1. Germline lookup yields CDR1 SGHTA and CDR2 FQGNSA. The V and J ends lost 2 bases and 6 bases, in that order; junction bases with no gene match: 5. CDR3 size: 14 residues. The CDR3 DNA sequence: TGTGCCAGCAGCTTACGGACAGGGATGCCTGAAGCTTTCTTT. Protein sequence: CASSLRTGMPEAFF.

This chain uses TRBV3-1 (or the pseudogene TRBV3-2) with TRBJ2-2, with a weak D call TRBD2 (6 bases). CDR1 is LGHDT, CDR2 YNNKEL, per germline (reference sequence). This CDR3 region has 14 residues. The V end was cut by 4 bases, the J end by 2 bases, with 8 bases between. CDR3 nucleotide sequence: TGTGCCAGCAGCCTTGCGGGAAACACCGGGGAGCTGTTTTTT. Protein sequence: CASSLAGNTGELFF.

V gene TRBV4-1 combines with J gene TRBJ1-4; 9 bases match TRBD1. Looked up from germline, CDR1 is MGHRA and CDR2 is YSYEKL. The CDR3 totals 17 residues. J gave up 16 bases and V 0 bases, and 18 bases lay outside the gene matches. The CDR3 nucleotides read TGCGCCAGCAGCCAAGACGGAGGGGGACAGGGAATTTTACCGCCGTTTTTT. Translating gives CASSQDGGGQGILPPFF.

The chain carries TRBV14 and TRBJ1-1; D not certain. Trimming shortened V by 4 bases and J by 5 bases, and 11 bases separated the two germline ends. Germline values: CDR1 SGHDN, CDR2 FVKESK. The CDR3 has 13 amino acids. The DNA of the CDR3 is TGTGCCAGCAGCCCCGGGCGAGGGACTGAAGCTTTCTTT. This sequence encodes CASSPGRGTEAFF. The variable domain in full, with the rest retrieved from reference TRBV14 and TRBJ1-1, is EAGVTQFPSHSVIEKGQTVTLRCDPISGHDNLYWYRRVMGKEIKFLLHFVKESKQDESGMPNNRFLAERTGGTYSTLKVQPAELEDSGVYFCASSPGRGTEAFFGQGTRLTVV.

This sequence joins TRBV13 and TRBJ1-6; 7 bases align to TRBD1. Germline V gives CDR1 PRHDT, CDR2 FYEKMQ (reference sequence). CDR3 length: 14 residues. V shed 1 base and J 7 bases; nucleotides not matched to a gene: 1. CDR3 DNA sequence: TGTGCCAGCAGCTTAGACAGGGGAAATTCACCCCTCCACTTT. It encodes CASSLDRGNSPLHF. Based on the CDR3 plus reference TRBV13 and TRBJ1-6, the full variable domain is AAGVIQSPRHLIKEKRETATLKCYPIPRHDTVYWYQQGPGQDPQFLISFYEKMQSDKGSIPDRFSAQQFSDYHSELNMSSLELGDSALYFCASSLDRGNSPLHFGNGTRLTVT.

The J gene is TRBJ1-6, the V gene TRBV3-1 (or the pseudogene TRBV3-2); D gene ambiguous. Between the trimmed V and J ends, which lost 1 base and 8 bases, there was a span of 6 bases. This CDR3 has 13 residues. CDR1 is LGHDT and CDR2 is YNNKEL in the germline V gene (reference sequence). CDR3 sequence (DNA): TGTGCCAGCAGCCAAGGGTCGGATTCACCCCTCCACTTT. Protein sequence: CASSQGSDSPLHF.

V and J are TRBV10-3 and TRBJ2-1; TRBD2 agrees at 10 bases. Germline V CDR1 and CDR2: ENHRY, SYGVKD. V shed 6 bases and J 5 bases; nucleotides not matched to a gene: 7. The CDR3 runs to 15 residues. The CDR3 region is CAISPGLAQDNEQFF. CDR3 nucleotides: TGTGCCATCAGCCCGGGACTAGCGCAAGACAATGAGCAGTTCTTC.

The rearrangement links TRBV7-9 to TRBJ2-2; TRBD1 might be the D (7 bases). From germline, CDR1 is SEHNR and CDR2 FQNEAQ (reference sequence). This CDR3 has 15 amino acids. The V gene lost 5 bases and the J gene lost 6 bases, with 16 bases spanning the gap. The CDR3 DNA sequence: TGTGCCAGCAGCCAATGGGGCAGGGGGGCCGGGGAGCTGTTTTTT. This encodes CASSQWGRGAGELFF.

J is TRBJ2-2 and V is TRBV6-5; D remains ambiguous. The CDR3 totals 12 residues. The V end was cut by 8 bases, the J end by 3 bases, with 7 bases between. Germline loops: CDR1 MNHEY, CDR2 SVGAGI. The CDR3 reads CASDFDTGELFF. DNA for the CDR3: TGTGCCAGCGACTTTGACACCGGGGAGCTGTTTTTT.

J is TRBJ2-1 and V is TRBV15; 7 bases match TRBD2. CDR1 and CDR2 from the germline V gene are LNHNV and YYDKDF (reference sequence). V was pared by 1 base and J by 1 base, with 7 bases of the junction left unmatched. CDR3 length equals 17 residues. The CDR3 sequence: CATSRAFISGSYNEQFF. Here the CDR3 DNA reads TGTGCCACCAGCAGAGCTTTCATTAGCGGGTCCTACAATGAGCAGTTCTTC.